These 7 T cell receptor beta chains were all obtained from the same sample, sequenced in a study of blood T cell repertoires in COVID-19. Clones were sequenced by immunoSEQ multiplex PCR, and TCRdb holds only the in-frame ones, with some missing. The data contain some 76,000 clones, about 90% of them singletons. The material sequenced was peripheral blood. These receptors were taken from a man at least 80 years old in a cohort sampled during active COVID-19.

The chain's CDR3 is CASSSYRESEAFF. CDR3 sequence (DNA): TGTGCCAGCAGTTCATACAGGGAATCTGAAGCTTTCTTT. The V call is TRBV7-8, the J call TRBJ1-1, with TRBD1 as a possible D gene (6 bases). The CDR3 consists of 13 residues. Germline assignment: CDR1 SGHVS and CDR2 FQNEAQ. V lost 6 bases and J 6 bases, leaving 14 bases between the germline ends.

The chain uses TRBV5-1 and TRBJ1-4; 10 bases map to TRBD1. Trimming at V came to 4 bases and at J to 7 bases, leaving 7 bases not matched to a gene. Germline lookup yields CDR1 SGHRS and CDR2 YFSETQ. This CDR3 is 15 amino acids long. The CDR3 reads CASSPGQGGVEKLFF. CDR3 sequence (DNA): TGCGCCAGCAGCCCAGGACAGGGGGGAGTTGAAAAACTGTTTTTT.

In nucleotides, the CDR3 is TGCAGTGCTAGTATGGCAGGGGAAGCTTTCTTT. Amino acid sequence: CSASMAGEAFF. This chain joins TRBV20-1 and TRBJ1-1, with TRBD1 as a possible D gene (5 bases). Trimming left V 3 bases short and J 8 bases short, with 10 bases between. CDR3 length: 11 residues. CDR1 and CDR2 from the germline V gene are DFQATT and SNEGSKA (reference sequence).

The gene calls are TRBV24-1 and TRBJ1-5; D is unclear. Germline V lookup: CDR1 KGHDR, CDR2 SFDVKD. The CDR3 is made up of 13 amino acids. V was trimmed by 2 bases and J by 5 bases, leaving 6 bases between them. The DNA of the CDR3 is TGTGCCACCAGTGATTCCATAGATCAGCCCCAGCATTTT. Its protein product is CATSDSIDQPQHF.

V is TRBV6-5 and J is TRBJ1-1, with D possibly being TRBD1 (6 bases). Germline V lookup: CDR1 MNHEY, CDR2 SVGAGI. The CDR3 runs to 14 residues. V was clipped by 7 bases and J by 4 bases, with 16 bases between them. The DNA of the CDR3 is TGTGCCAGCACCGCCCGGGGGGCGGGCACTGAAGCTTTCTTT. This gives the protein CASTARGAGTEAFF.

CDR3 loop: CATSDPGVDTQYF. The DNA for the CDR3 is TGTGCCACCAGTGATCCAGGGGTAGATACGCAGTATTTT. This sequence joins TRBV24-1 and TRBJ2-3; D is possibly TRBD1 (6 bases). Germline values: CDR1 KGHDR, CDR2 SFDVKD. Trimming shortened V by 3 bases and J by 5 bases, and 8 bases separated the two germline ends. The CDR3 runs 13 residues.

The chain combines TRBV5-6 with TRBJ1-5; 10 bases match TRBD1. With V trimmed by 0 bases and J by 2 bases, 2 bases remained unmatched. In germline, CDR1 is SGHDT, CDR2 YYEEEE. The CDR3 covers 16 residues. The CDR3 region is CASSLGQGAGNQPQHF. CDR3 DNA sequence: TGTGCCAGCAGCTTGGGACAGGGGGCGGGCAATCAGCCCCAGCATTTT.